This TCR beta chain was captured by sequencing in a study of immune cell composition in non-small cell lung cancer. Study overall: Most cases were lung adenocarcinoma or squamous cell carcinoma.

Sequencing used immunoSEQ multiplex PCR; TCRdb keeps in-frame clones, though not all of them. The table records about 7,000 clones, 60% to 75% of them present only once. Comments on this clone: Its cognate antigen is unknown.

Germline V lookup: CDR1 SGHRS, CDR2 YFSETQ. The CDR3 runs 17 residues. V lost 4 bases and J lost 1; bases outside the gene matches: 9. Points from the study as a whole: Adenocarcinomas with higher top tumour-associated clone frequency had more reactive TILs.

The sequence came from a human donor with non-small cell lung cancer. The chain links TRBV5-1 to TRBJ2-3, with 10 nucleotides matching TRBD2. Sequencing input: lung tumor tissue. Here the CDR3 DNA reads TGCGCCAGCAGCCGGGGGACTCTAGCGGGGGGCACAGATACGCAGTATTTT. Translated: CASSRGTLAGGTDTQYF.